The present T cell receptor beta chain was sequenced within a study of chemoradiotherapy in HPV16-positive cancers. The overall study: A couple of HPV16-positive patients' cells yielded candidate HPV-specific clones and common motifs. Overall study results and limits: For HPV16-positive patients, expanding HPV-responsive T cells associated with longer recurrence-free survival. Candidate HPV-specific clones and E7-related TCR motifs grew in tumor during treatment.

On this clone: Its antigen is not known. One end of the junction does not line up with germline, which may come from a read error.

Samples were taken several times over chemoradiotherapy. CDR1 MNHNS and CDR2 SASEGT come from the germline V gene. This CDR3 has 11 residues. The method was immunoSEQ multiplex PCR; TCRdb's version includes in-frame clones alone and lacks a portion of them. The table includes some 6,900 clones, around 90% detected once. The rearrangement uses TRBV6-1 and TRBJ1-3; D is unresolved. This receptor was taken from a human donor with HPV-associated anogenital cancer. Sequenced material: blood, taken from a patient who underwent chemoradiotherapy. CDR3 bases: TGTGCCAGCAGGGAAGGAAACACCATATATTTT. It is translated as CASREGNTIYF.